This passage covers 32 T cell receptor beta chains from one sample sequenced in a study of Graves' ophthalmopathy and Graves' hyperthyroidism. From RNA, the CDR3 regions of TCR beta chains were amplified and sequenced. After a first-round RT-PCR with HTBI primers, a second-round multiplex PCR was run. TCRdb itself ran the multiplex PCR reads through MiXCR, one entry per CDR3 protein. Of 500,000 to 700,000 distinct CDR3 sequences in the sample, roughly 40% were seen once. Specimen: peripheral blood or thyroid tissue (not recorded which). The receptors stem from an adult man with Graves' hyperthyroidism.

This clonotype was recorded many times. The chain combines TRBV6-5 with TRBJ1-2; 11 nucleotides line up with TRBD1. The CDR3 length is 16 residues. With 5 bases clipped from V and 6 bases from J, the junction kept 11 bases outside the gene matches. Germline assignment: CDR1 MNHEY and CDR2 SVGAGI. CDR3 nucleotide sequence: TGTGCCAGCAGTGGGACAGGGGGTGATGGTATCAATGGCTACACCTTC. Amino acids: CASSGTGGDGINGYTF.

This clonotype turned up a few times. The chain couples TRBV7-8 to TRBJ2-4, with D tentatively TRBD1 (5 bases). V was trimmed by 3 bases and J by 5 bases, leaving 11 bases between them. From germline, CDR1 is SGHVS and CDR2 FQNEAQ. The CDR3 totals 14 residues. The CDR3 DNA is TGTGCCAGCAGCTTTTCAGGGATCGAAAACATTCAGTACTTC. Translating gives CASSFSGIENIQYF.

The V gene is TRBV20-1, the J gene TRBJ2-3, with a tentative D call TRBD2 (6 bases). V was shortened by 5 bases and J by 0 bases, with 12 bases between the two germline ends. Per germline, CDR1 DFQATT and CDR2 SNEGSKA (reference sequence). CDR3 size: 14 residues. CDR3 residues: CSARRTISTDTQYF. CDR3 in DNA: TGCAGTGCTCGTAGGACTATTAGCACAGATACGCAGTATTTT.

The chain has TRBV3-1 and TRBJ1-6; D uncertain. The V gene's germline CDR1 is LGHDT and CDR2 YNNKEL (reference sequence). There are 16 residues in the CDR3. Trimming removed 0 bases from V and 2 bases from J, with 8 bases in between. The CDR3 region has the DNA TGTGCCAGCAGCCAAGAAGTAGGGCCCTATAATTCACCCCTCCACTTT. It is translated as CASSQEVGPYNSPLHF.

This clonotype has just a few counts. A read error may be the cause here, since a much bigger clone is one base away. This chain uses TRBV2 with TRBJ2-7; D remains ambiguous. The germline gives CDR1 SNHLY, CDR2 FYNNEI. Trimming took 3 bases from V and 7 from J, leaving 13 bases between them. The CDR3 covers 13 residues. The chain's CDR3 is CASSDRLRDEQYF. For the CDR3, the DNA is TGTGCCAGCAGTGATAGATTGCGCGATGAGCAGTACTTC.

A note on this clonotype: A single base separates this from a much larger clone, so it may be a read error. V is TRBV6-1 and J is TRBJ2-7; D is undetermined. The CDR3 length is 13 residues. Germline-derived CDR1 and CDR2 are MNHNS and SASEGT. Trimming cost V 6 bases and J 0 bases, with 9 bases left between them. The CDR3 nucleotides read TGTGCCAGCAGCTTCCTGAGCTCCTACGAGCAGTACTTC. Encoded protein: CASSFLSSYEQYF.

This clonotype occurred many times. V is TRBV10-1 and J is TRBJ1-4, with TRBD1 matching over 7 bases. J gave up 7 bases and V 0 bases, and 5 bases lay outside the gene matches. CDR1 and CDR2 from the germline V gene are WNHNN and SYGVQD (reference sequence). This CDR3 is built from 15 residues. The chain's CDR3 is CASSESRQGVEKLFF. In DNA, the CDR3 is TGCGCCAGCAGTGAGTCTCGTCAGGGGGTTGAAAAACTGTTTTTT.

This clonotype was recorded many times. The chain carries TRBV7-2 and TRBJ2-2, with a weak D call TRBD2 (6 bases). Germline V gene sequence: CDR1 SGHTA, CDR2 FQGNSA. Between the trimmed V and J ends, which lost 3 bases and 1 base, there was a span of 9 bases. The CDR3 has 15 residues. The CDR3 loop reads CASSLGLGNTGELFF. CDR3 sequence (DNA): TGTGCCAGCAGCTTGGGACTTGGGAACACCGGGGAGCTGTTTTTT. Complete variable domain (other parts from reference TRBV7-2 and TRBJ2-2): GAGVSQSPSNKVTEKGKDVELRCDPISGHTALYWYRQSLGQGLEFLIYFQGNSAPDKSGLPSDRFSAERTGGSVSTLTIQRTQQEDSAVYLCASSLGLGNTGELFFGEGSRLTVL.

The chain employs TRBV10-3 and TRBJ1-3; D call uncertain. The germline V gene encodes CDR1 ENHRY and CDR2 SYGVKD. V was pared by 4 bases and J by 7 bases, with 8 bases between. The CDR3 length is 12 residues. The CDR3 DNA follows: TGTGCCATCAGTGTCGGGCCGAACACCATATATTTT. Its translation: CAISVGPNTIYF.

The rearrangement links TRBV5-1 to TRBJ2-5, with TRBD1 identical over 8 bases. The V gene's germline CDR1 is SGHRS and CDR2 YFSETQ. Trimming took 0 bases from V and 5 from J; bases not matched to a gene: 6. The CDR3 contains 15 residues. In DNA, the CDR3 is TGCGCCAGCAGCTTGGACGGACAGGGAAGGGAGACCCAGTACTTC. Translating it yields CASSLDGQGRETQYF.

This sequence joins TRBV6-5 and TRBJ2-7, with D unclear. The J call could be wrong; TRBJ2-1 is a better fit for the DNA end. Germline CDR1 MNHEY, CDR2 SVGAGI. There are 13 residues in the CDR3. DNA for the CDR3: TGTGCCAGCAGCTTATCGCTGGACAATGAGCAGTTCTTC. It encodes CASSLSLDNEQFF.

This clonotype was found many times. This chain links TRBV2 with TRBJ1-3; D uncertain. There are 16 residues in the CDR3. The V end was cut by 4 bases, the J end by 0 bases, with 13 bases between. CDR1 and CDR2 (germline): SNHLY, FYNNEI. This CDR3 reads CASSAESTSSGNTIYF. The DNA for the CDR3 is TGTGCCAGCAGTGCAGAATCTACTAGCTCTGGAAACACCATATATTTT. Filled out from reference TRBV2 and TRBJ1-3, the complete variable domain reads EPEVTQTPSHQVTQMGQEVILRCVPISNHLYFYWYRQILGQKVEFLVSFYNNEISEKSEIFDDQFSVERPDGSNFTLKIRSTKLEDSAMYFCASSAESTSSGNTIYFGEGSWLTVV.

The table lists this clonotype with a few counts. V gene TRBV29-1 combines with J gene TRBJ2-1; D possibly corresponds to TRBD1 (6 bases). The CDR3 is 12 residues long. CDR1 and CDR2 (germline): SQVTM, ANQGSEA. Trimming pared 0 bases from V and 9 bases from J, leaving 9 bases between. The CDR3 sequence is CSVEEGTPEQFF. The CDR3 DNA follows: TGCAGCGTTGAAGAGGGGACACCTGAGCAGTTCTTC.

V usage is TRBV7-2 and J usage is TRBJ2-5, with 10 positions matching TRBD1. This CDR3 region has 14 residues. Per germline, CDR1 SGHTA and CDR2 FQGNSA. Trimming took 5 bases from V and 6 from J; bases not matched to a gene: 6. The CDR3 here is CASSRIDRGQTQYF. The CDR3 DNA reads TGTGCCAGCAGCCGGATTGACAGGGGGCAGACCCAGTACTTC.

This clonotype was seen ten or more times. The chain has TRBV7-8 and TRBJ2-7; the D is unclear. This CDR3 is 13 amino acids long. Germline CDR1 reads SGHVS; CDR2 reads FQNEAQ. V lost 1 base to trimming and J lost 3 bases, with 7 bases between them. CDR3 DNA: TGTGCCAGCAGCTTAGGGCAGGTCTACGAGCAGTACTTC. Translating gives CASSLGQVYEQYF.

This clonotype was found many times. V is TRBV7-3 and J is TRBJ1-1, with D unresolved. Germline lookup yields CDR1 SGHTA and CDR2 FQGTGA. This CDR3 region has 15 residues. V was shortened by 6 bases and J by 2 bases, with 16 bases between the two germline ends. The CDR3 DNA reads as TGTGCCAGCAGGTATACACCCGGGAAAAACACTGAAGCTTTCTTT. Its protein product is CASRYTPGKNTEAFF.

The CDR3 DNA reads TGTGCCAGCAGCAATAGCGGGGGGGCCGCTGGGAAGCAGTTCTTC. This encodes CASSNSGGAAGKQFF. The rearrangement uses TRBV7-9 and TRBJ2-1, with 11 bases matching TRBD2. From germline, CDR1 is SEHNR and CDR2 FQNEAQ (reference sequence). This CDR3 region has 15 residues. Germline trimming cut 5 bases from V and 11 bases from J; bases unmatched to any gene: 11. The whole variable domain, filled in from reference TRBV7-9 and TRBJ2-1, reads DTGVSQNPRHKITKRGQNVTFRCDPISEHNRLYWYRQTLGQGPEFLTYFQNEAQLEKSRLLSDRFSAERPKGSFSTLEIQRTEQGDSAMYLCASSNSGGAAGKQFFGPGTRLTVL.

This clonotype was detected many times. This rearrangement joins TRBV7-8 to TRBJ1-6; D is unresolved. CDR1 is SGHVS, CDR2 FQNEAQ, per germline. Trimming pared 1 base from V and 4 bases from J, leaving 17 bases between. The CDR3 has 18 amino acids. The CDR3 nucleotides are TGTGCCAGCAGCTTAGACAGAACTCCATTAAAGTATAATTCACCCCTCCACTTT. Translated, it gives CASSLDRTPLKYNSPLHF.

This clonotype was detected many times. The rearrangement uses TRBV20-1 and TRBJ2-2; unclear D gene. Trimming removed 3 bases at V and 2 bases at J, with 10 bases between. Germline CDR1 DFQATT, CDR2 SNEGSKA (reference sequence). CDR3 length: 14 residues. This CDR3 is CSARGRINTGELFF. The CDR3 DNA reads TGCAGTGCTAGGGGCAGGATTAACACCGGGGAGCTGTTTTTT.

The sample holds many counts of this clonotype. The V call is TRBV7-8, the J call TRBJ2-7; 8 bases line up with TRBD1. CDR1 SGHVS and CDR2 FQNEAQ come from the germline V gene. The V and J ends lost 1 base and 6 bases, in that order; junction bases with no gene match: 11. The CDR3 sequence is 16 residues long. CDR3 DNA: TGTGCCAGCAGCTTAGGCCCGGACAGGGAACGGACCGAGCAGTACTTC. The encoded protein is CASSLGPDRERTEQYF. The variable domain in full, with the rest retrieved from reference TRBV7-8 and TRBJ2-7, is GAGVSQSPRYKVAKRGQDVALRCDPISGHVSLFWYQQALGQGPEFLTYFQNEAQLDKSGLPSDRFFAERPEGSVSTLKIQRTQQEDSAVYLCASSLGPDRERTEQYFGPGTRLTVT.

This clonotype was picked up a small number of times. This chain joins TRBV28 and TRBJ1-4; a weak D match, TRBD1 (6 bases). Germline V lookup: CDR1 MDHEN, CDR2 SYDVKM. The CDR3 is 15 amino acids. V dropped 5 bases and J dropped 7 bases, with 17 bases sitting between them. The CDR3 reads CASSATGRGTEKLFF. The DNA of the CDR3 is TGTGCCAGCAGTGCAACCGGGAGGGGGACTGAAAAACTGTTTTTT. The whole variable domain, filled in from reference TRBV28 and TRBJ1-4, reads DVKVTQSSRYLVKRTGEKVFLECVQDMDHENMFWYRQDPGLGLRLIYFSYDVKMKEKGDIPEGYSVSREKKERFSLILESASTNQTSMYLCASSATGRGTEKLFFGSGTQLSVL.

A note on this clonotype: A much more abundant neighbour one base away suggests this may be a read error. The chain joins TRBV7-2 to TRBJ1-1; perhaps TRBD1 as D (5 bases). Trimming left V 4 bases short and J 2 bases short, with 14 bases between. Germline V CDR1 and CDR2: SGHTA, FQGNSA. This CDR3 is 15 amino acids long. CDR3 amino acids: CASSYLQEANTEAFF. The CDR3 DNA sequence: TGTGCCAGCAGCTATTTACAGGAGGCAAACACTGAAGCTTTCTTT.

In this sample, this clonotype turned up many times. The chain joins TRBV29-1 to TRBJ1-1; perhaps TRBD1 as D (6 bases). V lost 8 bases and J lost 1, with 11 bases in between. In germline, CDR1 is SQVTM, CDR2 ANQGSEA. The CDR3 has 12 residues. The CDR3 sequence is CSTKQGNTEAFF. The DNA of the CDR3 is TGCAGCACGAAACAGGGGAACACTGAAGCTTTCTTT.

This clonotype was observed a few times. In nucleotides, the CDR3 is TGTGCCAGCAGCCCTGCTAGCGGGAGTCAAAAAGAGACCCAGTACTTC. The encoded protein is CASSPASGSQKETQYF. This chain connects TRBV4-2 to TRBJ2-5; TRBD2 matches at 10 bases. The CDR3 is 16 residues long. Unmatched junction bases numbered 8, after V lost 4 bases and J lost 3 bases. Germline lookup yields CDR1 LGHNA and CDR2 YNFKEQ.

This clonotype was detected ten times or more. The chain recombines TRBV9 with TRBJ1-5; possibly TRBD1 for D (6 bases). Deletions cut 3 bases from V and 5 bases from J, with 12 bases between. Germline assignment: CDR1 SGDLS and CDR2 YYNGEE. The CDR3 contains 14 residues. CDR3 nucleotide sequence: TGTGCCAGCAGCGGAGGGGGATTCGATCAGCCCCAGCATTTT. Its translation is CASSGGGFDQPQHF.

This clonotype turned up a few times. The chain employs TRBV5-1 and TRBJ2-5; TRBD2 matches at 14 bases. J was trimmed by 5 bases and V by 2 bases; bases with no gene match: 8. From germline, CDR1 is SGHRS and CDR2 YFSETQ. This CDR3 is 17 amino acids long. The CDR3 nucleotides read TGCGCCAGCAGCTTACGACTAGCGGGAGGGCCGGAGGAGACCCAGTACTTC. Translated, it gives CASSLRLAGGPEETQYF.

This clonotype came up many times. V gene TRBV24-1 combines with J gene TRBJ1-5; no definite D call. Germline V gives CDR1 KGHDR, CDR2 SFDVKD. This CDR3 is built from 15 residues. With 4 bases removed from V and 5 bases from J, the gap between germline ends came to 14 bases. The CDR3 nucleotides read TGTGCCACCAGTGAAGGATGGGGATACTATCAGCCCCAGCATTTT. The encoded protein is CATSEGWGYYQPQHF.

Comment on this clonotype: A read error may be the cause here, since a much bigger clone is one base away. J is TRBJ2-7 and V is TRBV7-8; D is perhaps TRBD1 or TRBD2 (5 bases each). V shed 1 base and J shed 7 bases, with 14 bases lying between them. CDR1 is SGHVS and CDR2 is FQNEAQ in the germline V gene. The CDR3 covers 14 residues. The CDR3 sequence: CASSLGQRRREQYF. The CDR3 DNA is TGTGCCAGCAGCTTAGGACAGCGGAGGAGAGAGCAGTACTTC.

This clonotype was recorded many times. The gene calls are TRBV6-1 and TRBJ1-5, with 7 bases that match TRBD1. Trimming removed 5 bases from V and 6 bases from J; junction bases left unmatched: 4. The V gene's germline CDR1 is MNHNS and CDR2 SASEGT. The CDR3 is 13 amino acids. CDR3 DNA: TGTGCCAGCAGTCTCAGGGGGGGTCAGCCCCAGCATTTT. Translated, it gives CASSLRGGQPQHF.

The rearrangement links TRBV11-1 to TRBJ2-6, with TRBD1 identical over 10 bases. The CDR3 is 17 residues long. After removal of 6 bases from V and 2 bases from J, the junction contained 7 bases not matched to a gene. Germline V gene sequence: CDR1 SGHAT, CDR2 FQDESV (reference sequence). The CDR3 bases are TGTGCCAGCAGTTACCGGGACAGGGGCGCTGGGGCCAACGTCCTGACTTTC. It translates to CASSYRDRGAGANVLTF.

The genes are TRBV30 and TRBJ2-7; D remains unclear. CDR3 length: 13 amino acids. The V end lost 3 bases, the J end lost 4 bases, and 13 bases lay between the germline ends. The germline CDR1 and CDR2 sequences are GTSNPN and SVGIG (reference sequence). Written as DNA, the CDR3 is TGTGCCTGGAGCAACAAGGGTACATACGAGCAGTACTTC. As protein: CAWSNKGTYEQYF.

This clonotype was seen many times. This chain links TRBV6-5 with TRBJ2-7; TRBD1 aligns across 7 bases. This CDR3 has 13 amino acids. The J segment lost 2 bases and the V segment lost 6 bases, leaving 4 bases of the junction unmatched. Germline V gene data show CDR1 as MNHEY and CDR2 as SVGAGI. CDR3 sequence reads: CASRDRVAYEQYF. CDR3 DNA: TGTGCCAGCAGAGACAGGGTCGCCTACGAGCAGTACTTC.